These 4 T cell receptor beta chains share one sample of origin, sequenced in a study of blood T cell repertoires in COVID-19. Assay used: immunoSEQ multiplex PCR; TCRdb lists only in-frame clones, some missing. This sample has about 170,000 clones, with less than 85% found just once. Input material: peripheral blood. All receptors come from a human donor with acute or convalescent COVID-19. The donor label of this sample is uncertain.

This chain joins TRBV2 and TRBJ2-7; D not certain. The CDR3 runs to 15 residues. Deletions cut 3 bases from V and 2 bases from J, with 14 bases between. The germline gives CDR1 SNHLY, CDR2 FYNNEI. The CDR3 reads CASSDEATSTYEQYF. Here the CDR3 DNA reads TGTGCCAGCAGTGATGAGGCAACGTCTACCTACGAGCAGTACTTC.

This clone was observed a few times. This chain uses TRBV7-8 with TRBJ1-6; D is perhaps TRBD1 (5 bases). The CDR3 totals 14 residues. Germline lookup yields CDR1 SGHVS and CDR2 FQNEAQ. The V end was cut by 2 bases, the J end by 6 bases, with 8 bases between. The CDR3 DNA sequence: TGTGCCAGCAGCTTAAGACAGACTAATTCACCCCTCCACTTT. Amino acid sequence: CASSLRQTNSPLHF.

The J gene is TRBJ1-5, the V gene TRBV7-2; unclear D gene. The length of the CDR3 is 14 residues. Germline V gene data show CDR1 as SGHTA and CDR2 as FQGNSA. V was clipped by 5 bases and J by 3 bases, with 11 bases between them. The CDR3 DNA sequence: TGTGCCAGCAGCGTAGACGGGTACAATCAGCCCCAGCATTTT. Translation: CASSVDGYNQPQHF.

This clone has only a few counts. The chain recombines TRBV11-2 with TRBJ2-7; D not resolved. Trimming removed 6 bases from V and 3 bases from J, with 6 bases in between. Germline CDR1 SGHAT, CDR2 FQNNGV. The CDR3 extends over 11 amino acids. CDR3 coding DNA: TGTGCCAGCAGTTCTAACTACGAGCAGTACTTC. Protein product: CASSSNYEQYF.